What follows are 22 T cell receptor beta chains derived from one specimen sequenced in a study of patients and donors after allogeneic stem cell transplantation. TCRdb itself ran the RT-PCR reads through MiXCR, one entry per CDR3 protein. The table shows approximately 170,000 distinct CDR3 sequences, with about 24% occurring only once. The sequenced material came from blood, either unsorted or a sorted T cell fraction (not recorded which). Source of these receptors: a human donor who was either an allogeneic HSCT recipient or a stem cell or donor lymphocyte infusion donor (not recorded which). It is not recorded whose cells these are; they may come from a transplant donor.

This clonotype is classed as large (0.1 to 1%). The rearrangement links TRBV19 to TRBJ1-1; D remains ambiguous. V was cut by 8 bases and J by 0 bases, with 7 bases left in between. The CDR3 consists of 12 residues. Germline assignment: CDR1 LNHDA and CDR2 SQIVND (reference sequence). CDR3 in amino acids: CASGRVNTEAFF. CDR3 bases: TGTGCCAGTGGAAGGGTGAACACTGAAGCTTTCTTT.

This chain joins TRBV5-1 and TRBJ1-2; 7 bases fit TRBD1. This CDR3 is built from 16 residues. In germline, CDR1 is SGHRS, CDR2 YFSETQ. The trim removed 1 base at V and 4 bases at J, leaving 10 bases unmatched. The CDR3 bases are TGCGCCAGCAGCTTGATGCAGGGGGAGTTCGGCTATGGCTACACCTTC. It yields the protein CASSLMQGEFGYGYTF.

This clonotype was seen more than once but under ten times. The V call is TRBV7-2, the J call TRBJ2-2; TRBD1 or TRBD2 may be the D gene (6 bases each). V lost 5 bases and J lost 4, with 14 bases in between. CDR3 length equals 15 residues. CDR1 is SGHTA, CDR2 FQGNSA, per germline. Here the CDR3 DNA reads TGTGCCAGCAGCCAATCGGGGGCGGGCACCGGGGAGCTGTTTTTT. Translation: CASSQSGAGTGELFF.

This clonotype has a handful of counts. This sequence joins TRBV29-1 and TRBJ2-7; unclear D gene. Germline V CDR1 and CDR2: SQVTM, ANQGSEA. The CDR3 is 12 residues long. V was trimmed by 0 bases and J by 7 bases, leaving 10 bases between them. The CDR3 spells CSVEEVGREQYF. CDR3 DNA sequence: TGCAGCGTTGAAGAGGTGGGAAGGGAGCAGTACTTC.

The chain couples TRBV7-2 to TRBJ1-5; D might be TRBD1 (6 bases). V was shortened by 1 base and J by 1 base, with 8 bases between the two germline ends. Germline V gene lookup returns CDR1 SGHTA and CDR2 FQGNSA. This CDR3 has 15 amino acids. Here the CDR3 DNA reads TGTGCCAGCAGCTTAGGGGGGGCGAGCAATCAGCCCCAGCATTTT. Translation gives CASSLGGASNQPQHF.

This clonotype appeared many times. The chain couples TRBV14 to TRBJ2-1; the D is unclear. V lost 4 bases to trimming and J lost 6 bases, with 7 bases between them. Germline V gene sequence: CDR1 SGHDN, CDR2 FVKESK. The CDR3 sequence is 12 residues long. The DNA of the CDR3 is TGTGCCAGCAGCCGCCGGTCCAATGAGCAGTTCTTC. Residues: CASSRRSNEQFF.

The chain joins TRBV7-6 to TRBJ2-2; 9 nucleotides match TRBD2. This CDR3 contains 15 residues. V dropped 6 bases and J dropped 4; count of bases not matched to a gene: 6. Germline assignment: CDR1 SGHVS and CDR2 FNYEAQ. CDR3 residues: CASRSGLASTGELFF. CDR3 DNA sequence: TGTGCCAGCAGGTCCGGACTAGCGAGCACCGGGGAGCTGTTTTTT.

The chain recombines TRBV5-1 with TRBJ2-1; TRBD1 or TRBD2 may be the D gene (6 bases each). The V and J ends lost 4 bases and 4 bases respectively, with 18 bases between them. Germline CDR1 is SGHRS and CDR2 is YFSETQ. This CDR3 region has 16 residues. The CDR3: CASSPVRGASYNEQFF. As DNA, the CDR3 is TGCGCCAGCAGCCCCGTTAGGGGGGCCTCGTACAATGAGCAGTTCTTC. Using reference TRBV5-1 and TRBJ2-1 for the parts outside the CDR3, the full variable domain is KAGVTQTPRYLIKTRGQQVTLSCSPISGHRSVSWYQQTPGQGLQFLFEYFSETQRNKGNFPGRFSGRQFSNSRSEMNVSTLELGDSALYLCASSPVRGASYNEQFFGPGTRLTVL.

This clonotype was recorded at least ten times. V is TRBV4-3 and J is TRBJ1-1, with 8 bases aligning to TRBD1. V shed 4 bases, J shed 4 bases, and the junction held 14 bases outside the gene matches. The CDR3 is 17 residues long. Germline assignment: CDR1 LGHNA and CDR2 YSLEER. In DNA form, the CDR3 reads TGCGCCAGCAGCCGAGGACAGGGCGGAAGTCATGGCACTGAAGCTTTCTTT. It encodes CASSRGQGGSHGTEAFF.

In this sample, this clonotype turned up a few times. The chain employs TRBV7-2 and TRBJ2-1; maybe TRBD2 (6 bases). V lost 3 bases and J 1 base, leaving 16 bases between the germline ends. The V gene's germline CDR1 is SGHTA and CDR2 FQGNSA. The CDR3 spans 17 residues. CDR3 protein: CASSFDRIGGSYNEQFF. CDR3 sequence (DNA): TGTGCCAGCAGCTTCGATCGGATAGGAGGGTCCTACAATGAGCAGTTCTTC.

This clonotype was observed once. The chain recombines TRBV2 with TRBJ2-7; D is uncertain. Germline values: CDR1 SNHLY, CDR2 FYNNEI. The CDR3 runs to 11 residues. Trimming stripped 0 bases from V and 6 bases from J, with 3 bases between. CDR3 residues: CASSEAPEQYF. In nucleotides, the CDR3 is TGTGCCAGCAGTGAAGCGCCCGAGCAGTACTTC.

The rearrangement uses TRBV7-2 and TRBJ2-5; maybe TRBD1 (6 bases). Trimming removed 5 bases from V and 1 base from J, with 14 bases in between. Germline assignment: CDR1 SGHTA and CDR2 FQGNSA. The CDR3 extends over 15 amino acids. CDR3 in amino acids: CASSDRQVAQETQYF. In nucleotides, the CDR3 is TGTGCCAGCAGCGATAGACAGGTGGCCCAAGAGACCCAGTACTTC. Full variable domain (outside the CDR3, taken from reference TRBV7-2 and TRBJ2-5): GAGVSQSPSNKVTEKGKDVELRCDPISGHTALYWYRQSLGQGLEFLIYFQGNSAPDKSGLPSDRFSAERTGGSVSTLTIQRTQQEDSAVYLCASSDRQVAQETQYFGPGTRLLVL.

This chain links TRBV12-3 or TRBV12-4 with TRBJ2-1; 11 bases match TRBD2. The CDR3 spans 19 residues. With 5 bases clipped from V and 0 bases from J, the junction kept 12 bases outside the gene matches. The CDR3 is CASSPGTSGLLSSYNEQFF. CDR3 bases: TGTGCCAGCAGTCCCGGGACTAGCGGCCTTCTAAGCTCCTACAATGAGCAGTTCTTC.

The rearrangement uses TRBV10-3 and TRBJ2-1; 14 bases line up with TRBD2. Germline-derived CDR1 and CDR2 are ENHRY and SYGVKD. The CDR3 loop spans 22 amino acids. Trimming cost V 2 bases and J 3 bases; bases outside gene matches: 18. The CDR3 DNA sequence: TGTGCCATCAGTGAGCCGGGCCGACTAGCGGGAGGGCCAGTAGGAAACTACAATGAGCAGTTCTTC. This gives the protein CAISEPGRLAGGPVGNYNEQFF.

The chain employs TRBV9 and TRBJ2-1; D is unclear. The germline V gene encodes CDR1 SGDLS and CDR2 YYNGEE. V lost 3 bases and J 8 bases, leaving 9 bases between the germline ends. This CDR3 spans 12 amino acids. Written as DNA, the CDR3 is TGTGCCAGCAGCGCTGGAGAGGATGAGCAGTTCTTC. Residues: CASSAGEDEQFF.

Written as DNA, the CDR3 is TGTGCCAGCAGTTCCCGGGACAGCGAAGCTAACTATGGCTACACCTTC. This encodes CASSSRDSEANYGYTF. This rearrangement joins TRBV12-3 or TRBV12-4 to TRBJ1-2; 7 bases are shared with TRBD1. V shed 4 bases, J shed 0 bases, and the junction held 8 bases outside the gene matches. The CDR3 loop spans 16 amino acids.

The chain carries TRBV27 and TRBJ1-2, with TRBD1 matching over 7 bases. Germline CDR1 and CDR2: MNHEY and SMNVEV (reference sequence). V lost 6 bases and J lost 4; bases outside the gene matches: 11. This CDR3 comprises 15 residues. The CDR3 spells CASSSRDRSFYGYTF. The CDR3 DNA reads TGTGCCAGCAGCAGCCGGGACAGAAGCTTCTATGGCTACACCTTC.

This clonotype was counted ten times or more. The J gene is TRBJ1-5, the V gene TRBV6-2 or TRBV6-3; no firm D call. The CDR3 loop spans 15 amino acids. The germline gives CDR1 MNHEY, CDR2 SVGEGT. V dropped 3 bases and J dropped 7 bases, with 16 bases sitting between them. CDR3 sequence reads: CASSYSTEIRQPQHF. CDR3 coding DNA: TGTGCCAGCAGTTATTCCACAGAAATCCGCCAGCCCCAGCATTTT.

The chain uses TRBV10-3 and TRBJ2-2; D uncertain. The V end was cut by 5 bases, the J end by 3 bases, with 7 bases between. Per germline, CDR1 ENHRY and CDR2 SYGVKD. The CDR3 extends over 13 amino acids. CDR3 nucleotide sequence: TGTGCCATCAGTAACAGCGACACCGGGGAGCTGTTTTTT. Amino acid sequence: CAISNSDTGELFF.

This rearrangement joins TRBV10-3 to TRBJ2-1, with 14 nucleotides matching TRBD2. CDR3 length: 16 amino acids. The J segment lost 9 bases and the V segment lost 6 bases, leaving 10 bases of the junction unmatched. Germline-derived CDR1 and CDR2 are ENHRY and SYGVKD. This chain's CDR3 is CAISHGTSGSVGEQFF. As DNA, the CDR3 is TGTGCCATCAGCCATGGGACTAGCGGGAGTGTGGGTGAGCAGTTCTTC.

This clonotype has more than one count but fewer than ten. The CDR3 sequence: CASSRTGQGISMNTEAFF. The CDR3 DNA follows: TGCGCCAGCAGCCGGACGGGACAGGGGATCTCGATGAACACTGAAGCTTTCTTT. The chain is built from TRBV5-1 and TRBJ1-1, with 10 bases aligning to TRBD1. CDR1 is SGHRS and CDR2 is YFSETQ in the germline V gene. The CDR3 has 18 amino acids. The junction had 12 bases not matched to a gene; V was cut back by 4 bases and J by 0 bases.

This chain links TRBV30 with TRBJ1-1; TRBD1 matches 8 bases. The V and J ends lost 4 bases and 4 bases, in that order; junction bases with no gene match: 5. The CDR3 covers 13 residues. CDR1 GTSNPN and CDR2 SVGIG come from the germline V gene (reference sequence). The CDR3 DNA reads TGTGCCTGGAAAAATACAGGGGGCACTGAAGCTTTCTTT. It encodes CAWKNTGGTEAFF.